The 18 T cell receptor beta chains presented below share a single source sample, sequenced in a study of T cell repertoires in cytomegalovirus infection. TCRdb redid the calling of the reads with MiXCR, one entry per CDR3 protein. The sample has hundreds of thousands of distinct CDR3 sequences, about 5.9% seen once. The specimen sequenced was PBMCs. All receptors come from a human donor in good health (CMV status not recorded). Some clones in this sample may be carry-over from other donors' samples.

This clonotype was counted many times. V and J are TRBV6-1 and TRBJ2-7; tentatively, D is TRBD1 (7 bases). Germline lookup yields CDR1 MNHNS and CDR2 SASEGT. Trimming took 11 bases from V and 2 from J, leaving 13 bases between them. CDR3 length: 12 amino acids. CDR3 DNA: TGTGCCGCGGGACAGCAAACCTACGAGCAGTACTTC. Translation gives CAAGQQTYEQYF.

This clonotype was counted at least ten times. The chain joins TRBV6-2 or TRBV6-3 to TRBJ1-6; D gene ambiguous. Trimming shortened V by 8 bases and J by 11 bases, and 19 bases separated the two germline ends. The CDR3 sequence is 14 residues long. Germline V gene sequence: CDR1 MNHEY, CDR2 SVGEGT. The DNA of the CDR3 is TGTGCCAGCGGAGGTCGGCAGCCATCGCCACCCCTCCACTTT. Protein: CASGGRQPSPPLHF.

There are a few counts of this clonotype. The chain employs TRBV7-9 and TRBJ2-5, with TRBD2 as a possible D gene (6 bases). Germline CDR1 SEHNR, CDR2 FQNEAQ (reference sequence). This CDR3 has 16 residues. V shed 0 bases and J shed 5 bases, with 16 bases lying between them. The CDR3 sequence: CASSLALAIGSETQYF. As DNA, the CDR3 is TGTGCCAGCAGCTTAGCGCTAGCGATTGGGTCGGAGACCCAGTACTTC.

This chain joins TRBV12-3 or TRBV12-4 and TRBJ2-1; the match to TRBD2 covers 7 bases. The CDR3 loop spans 16 amino acids. The J segment lost 4 bases and the V segment lost 6 bases, leaving 12 bases of the junction unmatched. Here the CDR3 DNA reads TGTGCCAGCAGCGACGGGGCTAGCGGAATTTACAATGAGCAGTTCTTC. Translation gives CASSDGASGIYNEQFF.

This clonotype was detected ten times or more. The chain joins TRBV7-2 to TRBJ2-2, with D unresolved. Germline lookup yields CDR1 SGHTA and CDR2 FQGNSA. V was pared by 0 bases and J by 0 bases, with 11 bases between. This CDR3 is built from 17 residues. The CDR3 protein is CASSLAAWATNTGELFF. CDR3 coding DNA: TGTGCCAGCAGCTTAGCCGCATGGGCGACGAACACCGGGGAGCTGTTTTTT.

The CDR3 nucleotides are TGTGCCAGCAGCCAAGATGGGACAGGGGTAACTGAAGCTTTCTTT. This sequence encodes CASSQDGTGVTEAFF. This chain joins TRBV3-1 and TRBJ1-1, with 10 bases fitting TRBD1. After removal of 0 bases from V and 5 bases from J, the junction contained 3 bases not matched to a gene. Per germline, CDR1 LGHDT and CDR2 YNNKEL (reference sequence). The CDR3 covers 15 residues.

The table lists this clonotype with many counts. The gene calls are TRBV7-9 and TRBJ2-7, with D perhaps matching TRBD1 or TRBD2 (5 bases each). V was trimmed by 3 bases and J by 2 bases, leaving 17 bases between them. Germline CDR1 reads SEHNR; CDR2 reads FQNEAQ (reference sequence). The CDR3 is 16 residues long. The CDR3 reads CASSFGTLSPTYEQYF. CDR3 bases: TGTGCCAGCAGCTTCGGGACCTTATCACCAACCTACGAGCAGTACTTC.

This clonotype was seen many times. The chain carries TRBV29-1 and TRBJ1-1; D unclear. V lost 4 bases and J lost 5, with 20 bases in between. Germline V gene sequence: CDR1 SQVTM, CDR2 ANQGSEA. The CDR3 has 15 residues. Here the CDR3 DNA reads TGCAGCGTTGGGCAAATCGGAGGGTTTGGGACTGAAGCTTTCTTT. Protein product: CSVGQIGGFGTEAFF.

In this sample, this clonotype turned up many times. The chain combines TRBV6-2 or TRBV6-3 with TRBJ2-4; 8 bases align to TRBD2. Germline V gene sequence: CDR1 MNHEY, CDR2 SVGEGT. The ends lost 6 bases at V and 4 bases at J; junction bases unmatched: 11. This CDR3 contains 16 residues. CDR3: CASSQFLTSVKNIQYF. Written as DNA, the CDR3 is TGTGCCAGCAGCCAGTTTCTGACTAGCGTGAAAAACATTCAGTACTTC.

In its sample, this clonotype was seen many times. The rearrangement uses TRBV15 and TRBJ2-5, with 7 bases matching TRBD2. The trim removed 5 bases at V and 3 bases at J, leaving 3 bases unmatched. Germline loops: CDR1 LNHNV, CDR2 YYDKDF (reference sequence). The CDR3 contains 13 residues. The CDR3 sequence: CATSGRGEETQYF. The CDR3 DNA follows: TGTGCCACCAGCGGACGGGGGGAAGAGACCCAGTACTTC.

This clonotype was seen ten or more times. The gene calls are TRBV7-2 and TRBJ1-5, with TRBD1 identical over 10 bases. Per the germline V gene, CDR1 is SGHTA and CDR2 is FQGNSA. J lost 2 bases, V lost 5 bases, and 6 bases had no gene match. The CDR3 is 16 residues long. The DNA of the CDR3 is TGTGCCAGCAGCCTTCGACAGGGGGCACGCAATCAGCCCCAGCATTTT. Its translation: CASSLRQGARNQPQHF.

This clonotype was counted at least ten times. This chain links TRBV9 with TRBJ2-7, with 10 nucleotides matching TRBD1. This CDR3 has 14 residues. From germline, CDR1 is SGDLS and CDR2 YYNGEE. The V gene end was trimmed by 2 bases and the J gene end by 2 bases; junction bases not matched to a gene: 1. The CDR3 region has the DNA TGTGCCAGCAGCGTTGGACAGGGGGCCTACGAGCAGTACTTC. This encodes CASSVGQGAYEQYF.

This clonotype was counted many times. The V call is TRBV7-2, the J call TRBJ1-4; possible D gene TRBD1, 6 bases. In germline, CDR1 is SGHTA, CDR2 FQGNSA. V was clipped by 1 base and J by 7 bases, with 19 bases between them. The CDR3 loop spans 17 amino acids. The CDR3 protein is CASSLGSGPEGGEKLFF. DNA of the CDR3: TGTGCCAGCAGCTTAGGGTCCGGCCCCGAGGGGGGTGAAAAACTGTTTTTT.

This clonotype occurred many times. The chain joins TRBV2 to TRBJ2-5; tentatively, D is TRBD1 (5 bases). Germline values: CDR1 SNHLY, CDR2 FYNNEI. The CDR3 contains 13 residues. Trimming removed 8 bases at V and 3 bases at J, with 13 bases between. CDR3 bases: TGTGCCAGCCGGATTAGCAGGGAAGAGACCCAGTACTTC. Translating it yields CASRISREETQYF. The whole variable domain, filled in from reference TRBV2 and TRBJ2-5, reads EPEVTQTPSHQVTQMGQEVILRCVPISNHLYFYWYRQILGQKVEFLVSFYNNEISEKSEIFDDQFSVERPDGSNFTLKIRSTKLEDSAMYFCASRISREETQYFGPGTRLLVL.

There are many counts of this clonotype. This chain joins TRBV7-2 and TRBJ1-2, with TRBD1 as a possible D gene (5 bases). This CDR3 spans 14 amino acids. Germline V CDR1 and CDR2: SGHTA, FQGNSA. Trimming shortened V by 4 bases and J by 4 bases, and 13 bases separated the two germline ends. The CDR3 spells CASSWGRQTYGYTF. CDR3 nucleotide sequence: TGTGCCAGCAGCTGGGGACGGCAGACCTATGGCTACACCTTC.

At least ten counts were recorded for this clonotype. CDR3 loop: CASSGGTAGMNTEAFF. CDR3 DNA: TGCGCCAGCAGCGGAGGGACGGCAGGGATGAACACTGAAGCTTTCTTT. The rearrangement uses TRBV5-1 and TRBJ1-1, with D possibly being TRBD1 (5 bases). The germline V gene has CDR1 SGHRS and CDR2 YFSETQ. This CDR3 is built from 16 residues. Between the trimmed V and J ends, which lost 4 bases and 0 bases, there was a span of 16 bases.

This clonotype was seen ten or more times. The chain couples TRBV4-1 to TRBJ1-2, with no clear D. Germline V gene sequence: CDR1 MGHRA, CDR2 YSYEKL. This CDR3 contains 13 residues. V was trimmed by 0 bases and J by 7 bases, leaving 9 bases between them. CDR3 sequence: CASSQDRDGGYTF. CDR3 sequence (DNA): TGCGCCAGCAGCCAAGATCGGGATGGTGGCTACACCTTC.

The chain carries TRBV6-2 or TRBV6-3 and TRBJ1-6; D ambiguous. This CDR3 is 15 amino acids long. CDR1 and CDR2 (germline): MNHEY, SVGEGT. V was cut by 0 bases and J by 7 bases, with 10 bases left in between. The CDR3 DNA reads as TGTGCCAGCAGTTACTCTTACAGAGAGAATTCACCCCTCCACTTT. As protein: CASSYSYRENSPLHF.